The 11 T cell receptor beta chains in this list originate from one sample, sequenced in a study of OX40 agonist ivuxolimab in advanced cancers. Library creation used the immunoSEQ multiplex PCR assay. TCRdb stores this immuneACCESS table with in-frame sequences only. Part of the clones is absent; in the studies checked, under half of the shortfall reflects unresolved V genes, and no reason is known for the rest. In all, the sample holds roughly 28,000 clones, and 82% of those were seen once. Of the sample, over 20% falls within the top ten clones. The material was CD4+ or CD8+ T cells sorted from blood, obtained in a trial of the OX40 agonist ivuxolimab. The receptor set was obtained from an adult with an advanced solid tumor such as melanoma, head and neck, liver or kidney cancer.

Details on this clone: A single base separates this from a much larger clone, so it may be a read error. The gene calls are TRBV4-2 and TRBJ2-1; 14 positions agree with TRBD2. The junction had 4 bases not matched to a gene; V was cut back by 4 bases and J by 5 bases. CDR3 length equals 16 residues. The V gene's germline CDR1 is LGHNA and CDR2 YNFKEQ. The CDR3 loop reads CASSPGLAGGNNEQFF. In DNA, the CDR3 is TGTGCCAGCAGCCCAGGACTAGCGGGAGGTAACAATGAGCAGTTCTTC.

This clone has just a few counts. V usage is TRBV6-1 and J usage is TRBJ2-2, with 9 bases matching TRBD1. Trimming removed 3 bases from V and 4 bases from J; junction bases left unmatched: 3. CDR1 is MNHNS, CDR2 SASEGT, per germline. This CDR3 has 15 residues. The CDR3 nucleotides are TGTGCCAGCAGTGACGCGACAGGGGGCACCGGGGAGCTGTTTTTT. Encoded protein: CASSDATGGTGELFF.

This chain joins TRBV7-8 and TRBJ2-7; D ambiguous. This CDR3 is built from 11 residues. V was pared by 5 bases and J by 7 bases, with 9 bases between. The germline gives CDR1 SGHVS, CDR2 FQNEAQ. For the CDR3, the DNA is TGTGCCAGCAGCACCGCAGAAGAGCAGTACTTC. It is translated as CASSTAEEQYF. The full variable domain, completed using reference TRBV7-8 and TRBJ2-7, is GAGVSQSPRYKVAKRGQDVALRCDPISGHVSLFWYQQALGQGPEFLTYFQNEAQLDKSGLPSDRFFAERPEGSVSTLKIQRTQQEDSAVYLCASSTAEEQYFGPGTRLTVT.

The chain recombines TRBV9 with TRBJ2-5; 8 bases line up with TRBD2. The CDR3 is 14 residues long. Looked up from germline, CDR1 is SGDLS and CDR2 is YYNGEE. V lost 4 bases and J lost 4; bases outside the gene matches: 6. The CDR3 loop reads CASSPRLAGETQYF. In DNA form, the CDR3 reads TGTGCCAGCAGCCCCCGGCTAGCGGGAGAGACCCAGTACTTC. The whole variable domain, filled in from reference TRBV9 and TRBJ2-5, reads DSGVTQTPKHLITATGQRVTLRCSPRSGDLSVYWYQQSLDQGLQFLIQYYNGEERAKGNILERFSAQQFPDLHSELNLSSLELGDSALYFCASSPRLAGETQYFGPGTRLLVL.

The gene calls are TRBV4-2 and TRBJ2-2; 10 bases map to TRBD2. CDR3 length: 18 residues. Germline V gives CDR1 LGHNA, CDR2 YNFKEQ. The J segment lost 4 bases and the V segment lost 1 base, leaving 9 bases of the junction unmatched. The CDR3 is CASSQGGRLAGVTGELFF. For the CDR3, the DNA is TGTGCCAGCAGCCAAGGGGGAAGGCTAGCGGGAGTCACCGGGGAGCTGTTTTTT.

The DNA for the CDR3 is TGTGCCAGCAGTTCAGGGGTCGAGAACACTGAAGCTTTCTTT. Translation gives CASSSGVENTEAFF. The chain employs TRBV6-4 and TRBJ1-1, with D possibly TRBD1 on 6 matching bases. V dropped 5 bases and J dropped 1 base, with 11 bases sitting between them. Germline V gene data show CDR1 as MRHNA and CDR2 as SNTAGT. The CDR3 sequence is 14 residues long.

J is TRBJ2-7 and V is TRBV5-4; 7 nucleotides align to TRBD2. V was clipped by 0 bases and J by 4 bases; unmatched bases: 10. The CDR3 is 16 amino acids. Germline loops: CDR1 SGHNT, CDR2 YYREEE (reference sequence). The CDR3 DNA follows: TGTGCCAGCAGCTTGGGTCGGTATATCGGGGGGTACGAGCAGTACTTC. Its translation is CASSLGRYIGGYEQYF.

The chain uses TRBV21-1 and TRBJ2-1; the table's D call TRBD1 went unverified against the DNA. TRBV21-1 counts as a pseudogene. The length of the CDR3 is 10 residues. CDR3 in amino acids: CASKGGWQFF. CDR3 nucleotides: TGTGCCAGCAAAGGGGGCTGGCAGTTCTTC.

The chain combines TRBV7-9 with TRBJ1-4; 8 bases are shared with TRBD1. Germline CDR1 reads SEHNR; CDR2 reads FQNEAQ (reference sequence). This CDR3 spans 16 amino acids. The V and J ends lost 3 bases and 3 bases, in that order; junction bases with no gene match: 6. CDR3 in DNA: TGTGCCAGCAGCTTTTTGAAGGACAGGGCTAATGAAAAACTGTTTTTT. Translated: CASSFLKDRANEKLFF.

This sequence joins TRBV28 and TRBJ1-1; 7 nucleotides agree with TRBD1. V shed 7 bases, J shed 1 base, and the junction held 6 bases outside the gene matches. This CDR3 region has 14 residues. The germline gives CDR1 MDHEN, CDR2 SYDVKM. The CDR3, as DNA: TGTGCCAGCACCCCGGACAGGCCGAACACTGAAGCTTTCTTT. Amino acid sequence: CASTPDRPNTEAFF.

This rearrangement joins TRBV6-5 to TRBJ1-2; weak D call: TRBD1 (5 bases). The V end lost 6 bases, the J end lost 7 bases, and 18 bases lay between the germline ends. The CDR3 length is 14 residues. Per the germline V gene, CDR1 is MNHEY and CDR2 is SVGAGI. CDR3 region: CASRGRAATSGYTF. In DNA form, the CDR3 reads TGTGCCAGCAGGGGACGGGCCGCAACTAGTGGCTACACCTTC.